These 29 T cell receptor beta chains were all obtained from the same sample, sequenced in a study of early T cells in non-severe SARS-CoV-2 infection. TCRdb passed the 5' RACE reads through MiXCR, listing each CDR3 protein once. This table holds more than 75,000 distinct CDR3 sequences, around 15% found once. The sequenced sample consisted of whole blood. The receptors stem from an adult who was a healthcare worker with PCR-confirmed SARS-CoV-2 infection or an uninfected control (not recorded which).

The V and J genes are TRBV7-3 and TRBJ2-1; TRBD2 might be the D (5 bases). The CDR3 runs to 16 residues. CDR1 is SGHTA, CDR2 FQGTGA, per germline. Trimming took off 5 bases at V and 0 bases at J, with 14 bases between the two ends. Written as DNA, the CDR3 is TGTGCCAGCAGCCCCCGCGCGGGTAGCTCCTACAATGAGCAGTTCTTC. Encoded protein: CASSPRAGSSYNEQFF. Filled out from reference TRBV7-3 and TRBJ2-1, the complete variable domain reads GAGVSQTPSNKVTEKGKYVELRCDPISGHTALYWYRQSLGQGPEFLIYFQGTGAADDSGLPNDRFFAVRPEGSVSTLKIQRTERGDSAVYLCASSPRAGSSYNEQFFGPGTRLTVL.

This clonotype was found a few times. The gene calls are TRBV6-5 and TRBJ1-2, with D hard to call. This CDR3 spans 15 amino acids. From germline, CDR1 is MNHEY and CDR2 SVGAGI. The V and J ends lost 0 bases and 5 bases respectively, with 13 bases between them. The CDR3 sequence is CASSYSAEKRYGYTF. Written as DNA, the CDR3 is TGTGCCAGCAGTTACTCGGCGGAGAAGAGATATGGCTACACCTTC.

This clonotype was observed at least ten times. This rearrangement joins TRBV12-3 or TRBV12-4 to TRBJ1-2; 8 bases fit TRBD1. The CDR3 is 15 residues long. Unmatched junction bases numbered 10, after V lost 6 bases and J lost 4 bases. In DNA form, the CDR3 reads TGTGCCAGCAGCCAGGGACAGGCCGGTGGCTATGGCTACACCTTC. As protein: CASSQGQAGGYGYTF.

V gene TRBV20-1 combines with J gene TRBJ2-3, with TRBD2 identical over 11 bases. CDR1 is DFQATT, CDR2 SNEGSKA, per germline (reference sequence). There are 15 residues in the CDR3. Trimming cost V 0 bases and J 14 bases; bases outside gene matches: 13. This chain's CDR3 is CSARDGLLAGARWYF. The CDR3 DNA is TGCAGTGCTAGAGACGGGTTACTAGCGGGGGCCCGTTGGTATTTT.

The rearrangement joins TRBV3-1 to TRBJ2-3; 8 nucleotides match TRBD2. The CDR3 is 15 amino acids. Germline V lookup: CDR1 LGHDT, CDR2 YNNKEL (reference sequence). V lost 3 bases to trimming and J lost 3 bases; unmatched junction nucleotides: 5. This CDR3 is CASSHLLADTDTQYF. CDR3 DNA sequence: TGTGCCAGCAGCCACCTACTAGCGGATACAGATACGCAGTATTTT.

V gene TRBV11-3 combines with J gene TRBJ1-6; D perhaps matches TRBD1 (5 bases). The germline V and J ends were trimmed by 5 bases and 5 bases, with 13 bases remaining between them. CDR3 length: 15 residues. Looked up from germline, CDR1 is SGHNT and CDR2 is YENEEA. The CDR3 here is CASSPRGRDNSPLHF. The CDR3, as DNA: TGTGCCAGCAGCCCCCGGGGGAGGGATAATTCACCCCTCCACTTT. Variable domain in full (rest from reference TRBV11-3 and TRBJ1-6): EAGVVQSPRYKIIEKKQPVAFWCNPISGHNTLYWYLQNLGQGPELLIRYENEEAVDDSQLPKDRFSAERLKGVDSTLKIQPAELGDSAVYLCASSPRGRDNSPLHFGNGTRLTVT.

This clonotype was seen a few times. V is TRBV7-2 and J is TRBJ1-2; D is unresolved. The CDR3 contains 13 residues. V was pared by 0 bases and J by 8 bases, with 10 bases between. The germline CDR1 and CDR2 sequences are SGHTA and FQGNSA. CDR3 bases: TGTGCCAGCAGCTTAGCAGGGCGGAGCGGCTACACCTTC. Translation: CASSLAGRSGYTF.

This chain links TRBV20-1 with TRBJ2-1; 11 bases match TRBD2. Germline assignment: CDR1 DFQATT and CDR2 SNEGSKA (reference sequence). The CDR3 is 16 amino acids. The V and J ends lost 0 bases and 6 bases, in that order; junction bases with no gene match: 7. The CDR3 reads CSARDTSGGLRNEQFF. The CDR3 DNA follows: TGCAGTGCTAGAGATACTAGCGGGGGATTGCGCAATGAGCAGTTCTTC.

The sample holds many counts of this clonotype. The chain is built from TRBV29-1 and TRBJ2-1; D ambiguous. CDR3 length: 18 residues. Germline CDR1 reads SQVTM; CDR2 reads ANQGSEA. The germline V and J ends were trimmed by 2 bases and 5 bases, with 25 bases remaining between them. In DNA form, the CDR3 reads TGCAGCGTTGAACGGCCCGGAGTTACATCTTTACTGGACAATGAGCAGTTCTTC. Translating it yields CSVERPGVTSLLDNEQFF.

V gene TRBV18 combines with J gene TRBJ2-7; possible D gene TRBD1, 5 bases. The CDR3 sequence is 15 residues long. Trimming pared 0 bases from V and 2 bases from J, leaving 11 bases between. The germline V gene has CDR1 KGHSH and CDR2 LQKENI. In DNA, the CDR3 is TGTGCCAGCTCACCACCGAGCCAGGGCACCTACGAGCAGTACTTC. It is translated as CASSPPSQGTYEQYF. The full variable domain, rest sourced from reference TRBV18 and TRBJ2-7, is NAGVMQNPRHLVRRRGQEARLRCSPMKGHSHVYWYRQLPEEGLKFMVYLQKENIIDESGMPKERFSAEFPKEGPSILRIQQVVRGDSAAYFCASSPPSQGTYEQYFGPGTRLTVT.

The V and J genes are TRBV29-1 and TRBJ2-1, with 8 bases aligning to TRBD1. The CDR3 spans 15 residues. Trimming at V came to 6 bases and at J to 0 bases, leaving 7 bases not matched to a gene. Per the germline V gene, CDR1 is SQVTM and CDR2 is ANQGSEA. CDR3 DNA sequence: TGCAGCGTGGGACCCACAGGGGGCTCCTACAATGAGCAGTTCTTC. Protein: CSVGPTGGSYNEQFF.

A few counts support this clonotype. The rearrangement links TRBV7-2 to TRBJ2-5, with D possibly being TRBD2 (5 bases). Germline V gives CDR1 SGHTA, CDR2 FQGNSA. This CDR3 spans 15 amino acids. Deletions cut 5 bases from V and 1 base from J, with 14 bases between. This CDR3 is CASSPGLSIQETQYF. The CDR3 coding sequence is TGTGCCAGCAGCCCTGGACTGTCAATCCAAGAGACCCAGTACTTC.

The table lists this clonotype with a few counts. V is TRBV6-6 and J is TRBJ2-3, with a weak D call TRBD2 (5 bases). Germline V gene lookup returns CDR1 MNHNY and CDR2 SVGAGI (reference sequence). V dropped 2 bases and J dropped 6 bases, with 9 bases sitting between them. The CDR3 loop spans 13 amino acids. DNA for the CDR3: TGTGCCAGCAGTTACGATAGCGCTGATACGCAGTATTTT. Translating gives CASSYDSADTQYF.

This sequence joins TRBV6-5 and TRBJ2-7; 16 bases are a match to TRBD2. J lost 1 base, V lost 2 bases, and 5 bases had no gene match. The germline V gene has CDR1 MNHEY and CDR2 SVGAGI. This CDR3 has 18 residues. The CDR3 bases are TGTGCCAGCAGTTACGTCGGGACTAGCGGGGGGGTGTCCTACGAGCAGTACTTC. Translating it yields CASSYVGTSGGVSYEQYF.

This clonotype came up many times. The chain has TRBV5-1 and TRBJ2-3; no reliable D call. V was pared by 4 bases and J by 2 bases, with 14 bases between. The germline V gene encodes CDR1 SGHRS and CDR2 YFSETQ. The CDR3 is 15 amino acids. The DNA of the CDR3 is TGCGCCAGCAGCCCCACGGGCGATAACACAGATACGCAGTATTTT. Protein sequence: CASSPTGDNTDTQYF.

This chain connects TRBV20-1 to TRBJ2-5, with 8 bases lining up with TRBD2. V lost 1 base, J lost 5 bases, and 12 bases stayed unmatched. Per the germline V gene, CDR1 is DFQATT and CDR2 is SNEGSKA (reference sequence). The CDR3 sequence is 16 residues long. CDR3 bases: TGCAGTGCTAGAGCCCTCTGCTGCGGGGGGTGGGAGACCCAGTACTTC. It encodes CSARALCCGGWETQYF.

This chain links TRBV28 with TRBJ2-2; D is perhaps TRBD1 (6 bases). CDR1 is MDHEN, CDR2 SYDVKM, per germline. V lost 4 bases, J lost 0 bases, and 12 bases lay in between. The CDR3 consists of 16 residues. Here the CDR3 DNA reads TGTGCCAGCAGTTCTGACAGGTTCGCGAACACCGGGGAGCTGTTTTTT. Amino acid sequence: CASSSDRFANTGELFF.

The rearrangement links TRBV9 to TRBJ1-3, with D perhaps matching TRBD1 (6 bases). The V end was cut by 3 bases, the J end by 6 bases, with 10 bases between. The CDR3 runs 13 residues. Germline loops: CDR1 SGDLS, CDR2 YYNGEE. The CDR3 here is CASSGGTLNTIYF. DNA for the CDR3: TGTGCCAGCAGCGGTGGGACACTAAACACCATATATTTT.

CDR3 residues: CASSVEEGFSYNEQFF. CDR3 DNA: TGTGCCAGCAGCGTAGAGGAGGGCTTCTCCTACAATGAGCAGTTCTTC. The gene calls are TRBV9 and TRBJ2-1, with a weak D call TRBD2 (6 bases). The V end lost 0 bases, the J end lost 0 bases, and 10 bases lay between the germline ends. The CDR3 runs to 16 residues. Germline values: CDR1 SGDLS, CDR2 YYNGEE. The full variable domain, with the rest looked up from reference TRBV9 and TRBJ2-1, is DSGVTQTPKHLITATGQRVTLRCSPRSGDLSVYWYQQSLDQGLQFLIQYYNGEERAKGNILERFSAQQFPDLHSELNLSSLELGDSALYFCASSVEEGFSYNEQFFGPGTRLTVL.

This clonotype was counted many times. The chain uses TRBV29-1 and TRBJ2-3, with 8 bases matching TRBD2. The germline V gene has CDR1 SQVTM and CDR2 ANQGSEA. After removal of 4 bases from V and 1 base from J, the junction contained 1 base not matched to a gene. The CDR3 sequence is 13 residues long. CDR3 in amino acids: CSVVLAGTDTQYF. The CDR3 coding sequence is TGCAGCGTTGTACTAGCGGGCACAGATACGCAGTATTTT.

The rearrangement joins TRBV10-3 to TRBJ1-4; no definite D call. Deletions cut 6 bases from V and 8 bases from J, with 13 bases between. The germline CDR1 and CDR2 sequences are ENHRY and SYGVKD. This CDR3 is 13 amino acids long. The CDR3 DNA is TGTGCCATCAGCAAGCAGGACGGGGAAAAACTGTTTTTT. Translation gives CAISKQDGEKLFF.

V is TRBV12-3 or TRBV12-4 and J is TRBJ2-1; the match to TRBD2 covers 14 bases. J was trimmed by 10 bases and V by 4 bases; bases with no gene match: 6. CDR3 length equals 15 residues. CDR3 DNA: TGTGCCAGCAGTTCGACTAGCGGGGGGGTACAAGAGCAGTTCTTC. This translates into CASSSTSGGVQEQFF.

This clonotype was counted many times. The V gene is TRBV4-1, the J gene TRBJ2-3, with no clear D. This CDR3 comprises 17 residues. Between the trimmed V and J ends, which lost 0 bases and 2 bases, there was a span of 15 bases. Per the germline V gene, CDR1 is MGHRA and CDR2 is YSYEKL. CDR3 nucleotides: TGCGCCAGCAGCCAAGAATCACTCCCCACCATCACAGATACGCAGTATTTT. The encoded protein is CASSQESLPTITDTQYF.

The chain combines TRBV5-1 with TRBJ2-6; TRBD1 matches at 9 bases. The germline CDR1 and CDR2 sequences are SGHRS and YFSETQ. The CDR3 spans 16 residues. The junction had 2 bases not matched to a gene; V was cut back by 4 bases and J by 0 bases. The CDR3 spells CASSGTGSSGANVLTF. The CDR3 nucleotides are TGCGCCAGCAGCGGGACAGGGAGCTCTGGGGCCAACGTCCTGACTTTC.

This clonotype was seen ten or more times. In DNA, the CDR3 is TGTGCCTGGGGCCGAACGGCCTACTACGAGCAGTACTTC. Its protein is CAWGRTAYYEQYF. The V gene is TRBV30, the J gene TRBJ2-7, with D unresolved. The CDR3 consists of 13 residues. V was shortened by 5 bases and J by 3 bases, with 14 bases between the two germline ends. The germline V gene encodes CDR1 GTSNPN and CDR2 SVGIG (reference sequence).

This chain uses TRBV6-2 or TRBV6-3 with TRBJ1-3; D call uncertain. With 6 bases removed from V and 13 bases from J, the gap between germline ends came to 16 bases. Germline-derived CDR1 and CDR2 are MNHEY and SVGEGT. The CDR3 loop spans 12 amino acids. CDR3 nucleotide sequence: TGTGCCAGCAGCCCGGGCCGGCAGAAAATATATTTT. Amino acids: CASSPGRQKIYF.

In this sample, this clonotype turned up a few times. The chain recombines TRBV28 with TRBJ1-3; D unclear. The ends were cut back, 3 bases at V and 6 bases at J, with 15 bases in the middle. CDR1 and CDR2 from the germline V gene are MDHEN and SYDVKM. CDR3 length: 15 amino acids. CDR3 sequence reads: CASSFGRTGQNTIYF. The CDR3 DNA reads as TGTGCCAGCAGTTTCGGGAGGACGGGCCAAAACACCATATATTTT. Based on the CDR3 plus reference TRBV28 and TRBJ1-3, the full variable domain is DVKVTQSSRYLVKRTGEKVFLECVQDMDHENMFWYRQDPGLGLRLIYFSYDVKMKEKGDIPEGYSVSREKKERFSLILESASTNQTSMYLCASSFGRTGQNTIYFGEGSWLTVV.

The chain couples TRBV12-3 or TRBV12-4 to TRBJ1-2; the D gene is possibly TRBD1 (6 bases). The CDR3 is 14 residues long. Between the trimmed V and J ends, which lost 3 bases and 3 bases, there was a span of 11 bases. As DNA, the CDR3 is TGTGCCAGCAGTTTCGGGGGGCAGCACTATGGCTACACCTTC. This translates into CASSFGGQHYGYTF.

This clonotype appeared a few times. V is TRBV6-5 and J is TRBJ2-7; D is possibly TRBD2 (6 bases). CDR3 size: 15 residues. V was cut by 5 bases and J by 7 bases, with 21 bases left in between. Germline values: CDR1 MNHEY, CDR2 SVGAGI. The CDR3 reads CASSRPGARPREQYF. CDR3 bases: TGTGCCAGCAGTCGTCCGGGAGCCCGACCGCGAGAGCAGTACTTC.